This T cell receptor beta chain derives from a study of blood T cell repertoires in COVID-19. Study overall: In each case, the material was cDNA or gDNA derived from T cells, B-cell-depleted T cells, or PBMCs.

Assay: immunoSEQ multiplex PCR; the TCRdb copy retains only in-frame clones and omits some. Of roughly 410,000 clones listed, approximately 89% are singletons. V dropped 1 base and J dropped 3; count of bases not matched to a gene: 4. CDR3 length equals 16 residues. Germline assignment: CDR1 SEHNR and CDR2 FQNEAQ (reference sequence). This receptor was identified in a woman aged 55-75 years with COVID-19, enrolled during active disease. The sequencing sample was made of peripheral blood. The chain combines TRBV7-9 with TRBJ2-3; 10 bases map to TRBD2. DNA of the CDR3: TGTGCCAGCAGCTTAGTGCTAGCGGGGGCAACAGATACGCAGTATTTT. It translates to CASSLVLAGATDTQYF.